The clone carrying this T cell receptor beta chain was observed a few times. Its antigen remains unknown. Stated time point: patch test 3, about 24 weeks after DPC sensitization. Treatment given: therapeutic diphenylcyclopropenone sensitization with weekly scalp DPC. The data were taken from a study of human T cells and chemical hapten exposure. Study-level findings and limits: Healthy individuals' immune responses may differ from those of donors, who had alopecia.

TCRdb itself ran the RACE reads through MiXCR, one entry per CDR3 protein. Of tens of thousands of distinct CDR3 sequences listed, 10% to 15% are singletons. Trimming cost V 2 bases and J 10 bases, with 12 bases left between them. The CDR3 loop spans 13 amino acids. Germline V gene lookup returns CDR1 SEHNR and CDR2 FQNEAQ (reference sequence). The gene calls are TRBV7-9 and TRBJ2-1; D not resolved. This sequence originates from a woman in her forties or fifties with alopecia areata. Some clones in this sample may be carry-over from other donors' samples. The source was whole blood, collected in connection with sensitization to the hapten diphenylcyclopropenone (DPC). CDR3 coding DNA: TGTGCCAGCAGCTTATCGGCGAAGTCAGAGCAGTTCTTC. Encoded protein: CASSLSAKSEQFF.